This TCR beta chain emerged from a study of OX40 agonist ivuxolimab in advanced cancers. The V and J ends lost 3 bases and 10 bases, in that order; junction bases with no gene match: 17. The CDR3 covers 17 residues. Germline values: CDR1 LGHNA, CDR2 YNFKEQ. Method: immunoSEQ multiplex PCR; TCRdb's copy keeps in-frame clones and lacks some. There are some 30,000 clones in the sample; 90% to 95% occur only once, and around 5% lies in the top ten. Sequenced here: CD4+ or CD8+ T cells sorted from blood, sampled in a trial of the OX40 agonist ivuxolimab. The clonotype comes from an adult with an advanced solid tumor such as melanoma, head and neck, liver or kidney cancer. The rearrangement links TRBV4-2 to TRBJ2-1, with 8 nucleotides matching TRBD2. The CDR3: CASSHPAAGGRVGEQFF. The CDR3, as DNA: TGTGCCAGCAGCCATCCGGCGGCGGGAGGCCGGGTGGGGGAGCAGTTCTTC.